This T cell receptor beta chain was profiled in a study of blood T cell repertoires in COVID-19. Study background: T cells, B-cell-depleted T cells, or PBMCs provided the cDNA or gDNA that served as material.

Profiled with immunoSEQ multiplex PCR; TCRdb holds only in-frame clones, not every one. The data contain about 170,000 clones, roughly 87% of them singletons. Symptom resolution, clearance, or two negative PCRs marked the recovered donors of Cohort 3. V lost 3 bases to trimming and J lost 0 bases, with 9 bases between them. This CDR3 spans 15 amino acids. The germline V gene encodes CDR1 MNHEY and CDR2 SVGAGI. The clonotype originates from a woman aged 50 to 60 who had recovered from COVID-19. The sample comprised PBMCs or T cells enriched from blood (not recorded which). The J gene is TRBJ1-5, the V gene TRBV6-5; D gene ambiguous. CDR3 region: CASSYARNSNQPQHF. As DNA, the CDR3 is TGTGCCAGCAGTTATGCGAGAAATAGCAATCAGCCCCAGCATTTT.